The clone carrying this T cell receptor (beta chain) occurred a few times. The data originate from a study of T-cell reconstitution after alpha-beta-depleted transplantation in children. Trimming cost V 6 bases and J 7 bases; bases outside gene matches: 8. This CDR3 contains 14 residues. Unique molecular identifiers were built into the TCRbeta library. A single record per CDR3 protein comes from TCRdb applying MiXCR to the PCR reads. The top ten clones hold roughly 5% of a sample with approximately 420,000 distinct CDR3 sequences, under 13% of them seen once. This rearrangement joins TRBV12-3 or TRBV12-4 to TRBJ2-1; the match to TRBD1 covers 8 bases. The source material was PBMCs from the stem cell graft donor, sampled from the stem cell graft. The sequence was collected from a human donor who donated a stem cell graft to a child with acute myeloid leukemia. The CDR3 here is CASRETGAGNEQFF. As DNA, the CDR3 is TGTGCCAGCAGGGAGACAGGGGCCGGGAATGAGCAGTTCTTC.